The present T cell receptor beta chain was sequenced within a study of breast tumors, draining lymph nodes, adjacent tissues. Study results and limitations: Tumor T cell lymph node origin was a supported hypothesis, not proven. Tumor TCR diversity was below lymph nodes but above nontumor tissue. Data fit most tumor T cells coming from lymph node, expanding in tumor.

The CDR3 runs to 13 residues. Each CDR3 protein gets one entry after TCRdb re-called the multiplex PCR reads with MiXCR. The sample consists of around 190,000 distinct CDR3 sequences, about 30% of them appearing once. Breast cancer patients provided tissue from their axillary draining lymph nodes. There are a few counts of this clonotype. Its antigen is unknown. The junction shows a germline mismatch at one end, possibly a read error. The specimen was axillary lymph node tissue. The rearrangement links TRBV12-3 or TRBV12-4 to TRBJ1-2, with D possibly matching TRBD1 (6 bases). The source of this sequence is a female donor with breast cancer. Some clones in this sample may be carry-over from other donors' samples. The CDR3 protein is CASSPRGVGGYAF. In DNA, the CDR3 is TGTGCCAGCAGTCCCAGGGGAGTCGGTGGCTACGCCTTC.